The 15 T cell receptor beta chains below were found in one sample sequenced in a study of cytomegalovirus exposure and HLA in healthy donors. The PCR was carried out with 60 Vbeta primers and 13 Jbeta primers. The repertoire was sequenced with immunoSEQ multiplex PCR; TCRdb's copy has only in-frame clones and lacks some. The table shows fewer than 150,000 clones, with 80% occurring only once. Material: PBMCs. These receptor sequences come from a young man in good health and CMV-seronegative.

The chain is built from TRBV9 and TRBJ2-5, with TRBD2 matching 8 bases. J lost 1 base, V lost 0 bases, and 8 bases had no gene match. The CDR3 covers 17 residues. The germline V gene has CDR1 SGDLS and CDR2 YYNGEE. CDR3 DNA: TGTGCCAGCAGCGTAGTTCCCAGCGGGGGATCCCAAGAGACCCAGTACTTC. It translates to CASSVVPSGGSQETQYF.

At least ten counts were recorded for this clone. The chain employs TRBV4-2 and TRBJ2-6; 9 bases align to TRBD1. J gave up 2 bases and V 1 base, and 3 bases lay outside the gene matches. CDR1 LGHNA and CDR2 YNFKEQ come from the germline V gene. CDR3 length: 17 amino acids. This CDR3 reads CASSQVGQGTGANVLTF. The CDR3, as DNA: TGTGCCAGCAGCCAAGTCGGACAGGGGACTGGGGCCAACGTCCTGACTTTC.

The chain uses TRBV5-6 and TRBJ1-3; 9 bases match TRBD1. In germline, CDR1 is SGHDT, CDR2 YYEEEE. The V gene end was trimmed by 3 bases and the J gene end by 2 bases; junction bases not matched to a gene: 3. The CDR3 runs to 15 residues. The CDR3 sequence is CASSWGTGTGNTIYF. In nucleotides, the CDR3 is TGTGCCAGCAGCTGGGGGACAGGGACTGGAAACACCATATATTTT. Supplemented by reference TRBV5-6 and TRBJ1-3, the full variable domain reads DAGVTQSPTHLIKTRGQQVTLRCSPKSGHDTVSWYQQALGQGPQFIFQYYEEEERQRGNFPDRFSGHQFPNYSSELNVNALLLGDSALYLCASSWGTGTGNTIYFGEGSWLTVV.

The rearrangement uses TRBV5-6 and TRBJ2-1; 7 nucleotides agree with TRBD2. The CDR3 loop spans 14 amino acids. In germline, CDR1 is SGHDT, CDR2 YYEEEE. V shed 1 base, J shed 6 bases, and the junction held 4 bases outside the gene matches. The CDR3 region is CASSLRGDINEQFF. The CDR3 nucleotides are TGTGCCAGCAGCTTGCGGGGGGATATCAATGAGCAGTTCTTC.

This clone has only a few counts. The CDR3 DNA sequence: TGTGCCAGTTTGCCGGGACTAGCGGCAAACACCGGGGAGCTGTTTTTT. Translation gives CASLPGLAANTGELFF. V gene TRBV18 combines with J gene TRBJ2-2; 11 positions agree with TRBD2. Germline values: CDR1 KGHSH, CDR2 LQKENI. The CDR3 runs 16 residues. V shed 9 bases and J 2 bases; nucleotides not matched to a gene: 8.

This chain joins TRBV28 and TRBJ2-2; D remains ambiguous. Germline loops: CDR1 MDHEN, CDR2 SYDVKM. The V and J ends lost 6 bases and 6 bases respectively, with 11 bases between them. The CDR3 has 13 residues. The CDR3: CASRASPPGELFF. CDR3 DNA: TGTGCCAGCAGGGCATCCCCGCCCGGGGAGCTGTTTTTT.

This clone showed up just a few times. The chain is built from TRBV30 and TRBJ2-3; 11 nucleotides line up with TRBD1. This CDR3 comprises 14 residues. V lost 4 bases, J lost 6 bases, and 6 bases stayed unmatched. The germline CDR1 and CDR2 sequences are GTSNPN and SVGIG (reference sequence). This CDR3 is CAWTRTGGPDTQYF. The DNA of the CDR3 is TGTGCCTGGACGCGGACAGGGGGCCCCGATACGCAGTATTTT.

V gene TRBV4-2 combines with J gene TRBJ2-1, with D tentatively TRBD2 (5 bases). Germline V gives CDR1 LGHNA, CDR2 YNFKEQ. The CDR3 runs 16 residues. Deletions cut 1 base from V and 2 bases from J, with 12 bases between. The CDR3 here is CASSQGAGQPYNEQFF. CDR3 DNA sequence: TGTGCCAGCAGCCAAGGGGCGGGCCAGCCCTACAATGAGCAGTTCTTC.

The CDR3 DNA reads TGTGCCAGCAGCTTGCACAGGGAGAGCACTGAAGCTTTCTTT. It translates to CASSLHRESTEAFF. This chain connects TRBV7-2 to TRBJ1-1; possibly TRBD1 for D (6 bases). Germline CDR1 and CDR2: SGHTA and FQGNSA. The CDR3 length is 14 residues. The germline V and J ends were trimmed by 3 bases and 4 bases, with 12 bases remaining between them.

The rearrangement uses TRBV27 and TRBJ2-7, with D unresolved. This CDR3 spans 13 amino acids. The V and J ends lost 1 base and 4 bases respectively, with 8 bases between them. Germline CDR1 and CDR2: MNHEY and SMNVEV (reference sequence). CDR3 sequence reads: CASSLFLEYEQYF. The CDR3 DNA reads TGTGCCAGCAGTTTATTTTTAGAGTACGAGCAGTACTTC.

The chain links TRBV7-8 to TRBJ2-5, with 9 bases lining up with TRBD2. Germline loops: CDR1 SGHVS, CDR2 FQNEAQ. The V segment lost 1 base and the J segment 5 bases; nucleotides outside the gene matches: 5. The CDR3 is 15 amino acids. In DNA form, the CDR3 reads TGTGCCAGCAGCTTAGGTAGCGGGAGTCGGGAGACCCAGTACTTC. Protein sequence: CASSLGSGSRETQYF.

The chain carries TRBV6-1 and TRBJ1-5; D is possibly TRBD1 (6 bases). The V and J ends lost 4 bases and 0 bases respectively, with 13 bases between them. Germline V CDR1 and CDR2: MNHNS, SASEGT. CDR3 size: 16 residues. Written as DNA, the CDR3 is TGTGCCAGCAGTGCGGAGACAGGTTTTAGCAATCAGCCCCAGCATTTT. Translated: CASSAETGFSNQPQHF.

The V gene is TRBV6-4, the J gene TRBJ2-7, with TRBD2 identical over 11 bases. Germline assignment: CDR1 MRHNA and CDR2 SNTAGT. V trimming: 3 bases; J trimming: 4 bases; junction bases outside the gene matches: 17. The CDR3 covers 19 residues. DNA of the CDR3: TGTGCCAGCAGTGATCACAGGGGGCGGTTAGCGGGAGGGCCTTACGAGCAGTACTTC. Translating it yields CASSDHRGRLAGGPYEQYF.

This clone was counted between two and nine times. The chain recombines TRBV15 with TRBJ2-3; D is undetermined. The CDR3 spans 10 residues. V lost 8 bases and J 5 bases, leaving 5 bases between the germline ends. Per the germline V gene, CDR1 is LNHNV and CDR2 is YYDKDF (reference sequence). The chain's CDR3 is CATGEDTQYF. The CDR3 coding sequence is TGTGCCACCGGAGAAGATACGCAGTATTTT.

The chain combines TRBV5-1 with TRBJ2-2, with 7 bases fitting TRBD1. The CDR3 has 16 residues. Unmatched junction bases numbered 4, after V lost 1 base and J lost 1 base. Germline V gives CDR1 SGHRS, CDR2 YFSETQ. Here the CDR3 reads CASSLLNRGNTGELFF. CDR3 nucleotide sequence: TGCGCCAGCAGCTTGTTAAACAGGGGGAACACCGGGGAGCTGTTTTTT.